Shown below are 31 T cell receptor beta chains from a single sample sequenced in a study of cytomegalovirus exposure and HLA in healthy donors. The method was immunoSEQ multiplex PCR; TCRdb's version includes in-frame clones alone and lacks a portion of them. The sample records about 180,000 clones, 85% being singletons. Source material: PBMCs. The receptors shown here come from a man aged 18-30 years in good health and CMV-seropositive.

The chain links TRBV6-1 to TRBJ2-7; 10 bases line up with TRBD1. The V gene's germline CDR1 is MNHNS and CDR2 SASEGT. V was clipped by 6 bases and J by 5 bases; unmatched bases: 7. The CDR3 is made up of 14 amino acids. CDR3 amino acids: CASRGTGDIHEQYF. For the CDR3, the DNA is TGTGCCAGCAGAGGGACAGGGGATATCCACGAGCAGTACTTC.

The CDR3 bases are TGTGCCAGCAGCCCGGGACTCACAAATGAGCAGTTCTTC. This codes for CASSPGLTNEQFF. The V and J genes are TRBV7-6 and TRBJ2-1; the D gene is possibly TRBD2 (6 bases). CDR1 is SGHVS, CDR2 FNYEAQ, per germline. The ends were cut back, 5 bases at V and 7 bases at J, with 12 bases in the middle. The CDR3 totals 13 residues.

V is TRBV28 and J is TRBJ2-1; maybe TRBD2 (6 bases). Germline loops: CDR1 MDHEN, CDR2 SYDVKM. The CDR3 is 15 amino acids. Trimming pared 2 bases from V and 5 bases from J, leaving 13 bases between. The CDR3 is CASSLPGLGNNEQFF. The CDR3, as DNA: TGTGCCAGCAGTTTACCGGGACTCGGGAACAATGAGCAGTTCTTC.

This rearrangement joins TRBV6-6 to TRBJ2-3; tentative D call: TRBD2 (7 bases). Germline V gene lookup returns CDR1 MNHNY and CDR2 SVGAGI (reference sequence). The CDR3 covers 16 residues. Trimming cost V 0 bases and J 0 bases, with 10 bases left between them. CDR3 loop: CASSYSRGASTDTQYF. The CDR3 DNA is TGTGCCAGCAGTTACTCTCGGGGGGCTAGCACAGATACGCAGTATTTT.

V and J are TRBV5-1 and TRBJ2-1, with TRBD2 matching over 7 bases. The junction had 10 bases not matched to a gene; V was cut back by 4 bases and J by 3 bases. Germline-derived CDR1 and CDR2 are SGHRS and YFSETQ. The CDR3 totals 16 residues. The CDR3 sequence: CASSDPGEGHYNEQFF. Here the CDR3 DNA reads TGCGCCAGCAGCGACCCGGGGGAGGGCCACTACAATGAGCAGTTCTTC.

The gene calls are TRBV10-2 and TRBJ1-1; 7 nucleotides align to TRBD1. Trimming removed 5 bases from V and 6 bases from J; junction bases left unmatched: 6. CDR1 is WSHSY and CDR2 is SAAADI in the germline V gene. The CDR3 is 13 residues long. CDR3 region: CASSRQGAAEAFF. CDR3 DNA sequence: TGCGCCAGCAGTCGACAGGGAGCCGCTGAAGCTTTCTTT.

The chain employs TRBV10-1 and TRBJ1-1, with D perhaps TRBD1 (6 bases). The germline gives CDR1 WNHNN, CDR2 SYGVQD (reference sequence). CDR3 size: 15 residues. The V and J ends lost 0 bases and 1 base respectively, with 9 bases between them. DNA of the CDR3: TGCGCCAGCAGTGAGTCCCCAGGGGAGAACACTGAAGCTTTCTTT. The encoded protein is CASSESPGENTEAFF.

The rearrangement uses TRBV11-2 and TRBJ1-1; D ambiguous. This CDR3 has 14 amino acids. The V and J ends lost 3 bases and 6 bases respectively, with 14 bases between them. Germline V gives CDR1 SGHAT, CDR2 FQNNGV. DNA for the CDR3: TGTGCCAGCAGCTTGATGAGGTCCGCACCTGAAGCTTTCTTT. It yields the protein CASSLMRSAPEAFF.

The rearrangement joins TRBV2 to TRBJ1-1, with no clear D. The CDR3 spans 14 residues. V was clipped by 6 bases and J by 0 bases, with 11 bases between them. From germline, CDR1 is SNHLY and CDR2 FYNNEI. The CDR3 nucleotides read TGTGCCAGCAGGCGGGGTGGGGTGAACACTGAAGCTTTCTTT. This gives the protein CASRRGGVNTEAFF.

The CDR3 bases are TGTGCCAGCACCGGGAGCTTTGGCGGGGCCAACGTCCTGACTTTC. It translates to CASTGSFGGANVLTF. The V and J genes are TRBV28 and TRBJ2-6; a weak D match, TRBD2 (6 bases). This CDR3 contains 15 residues. In germline, CDR1 is MDHEN, CDR2 SYDVKM. Trimming left V 7 bases short and J 4 bases short, with 14 bases between.

The chain joins TRBV5-4 to TRBJ2-1; 9 positions match TRBD2. This CDR3 is 15 amino acids long. V dropped 4 bases and J dropped 6; count of bases not matched to a gene: 8. Germline V gene lookup returns CDR1 SGHNT and CDR2 YYREEE (reference sequence). The CDR3 coding sequence is TGTGCCAGCAGCGACGGCGGGAGGGCCGGCAATGAGCAGTTCTTC. It is translated as CASSDGGRAGNEQFF.

The V call is TRBV7-2, the J call TRBJ2-1; TRBD1 might be the D (5 bases). Deletions cut 2 bases from V and 4 bases from J, with 12 bases between. The CDR3 runs 15 residues. Germline CDR1 and CDR2: SGHTA and FQGNSA. The CDR3 DNA follows: TGTGCCAGCAGCTTACAGGGTCACGCTTACAATGAGCAGTTCTTC. It encodes CASSLQGHAYNEQFF.

This chain uses TRBV6-6 with TRBJ2-1; 14 nucleotides align to TRBD2. Germline-derived CDR1 and CDR2 are MNHNY and SVGAGI (reference sequence). Trimming at V came to 7 bases and at J to 6 bases, leaving 5 bases not matched to a gene. The CDR3 runs to 15 residues. In DNA form, the CDR3 reads TGTGCCAGCATACGACTAGCGGGAGGGAGCAATGAGCAGTTCTTC. It translates to CASIRLAGGSNEQFF.

This rearrangement joins TRBV29-1 to TRBJ1-1, with D hard to call. Trimming left V 4 bases short and J 8 bases short, with 8 bases between. CDR3 length equals 10 residues. Per the germline V gene, CDR1 is SQVTM and CDR2 is ANQGSEA. The DNA for the CDR3 is TGCAGCGTTGGGGGAGGGGAAGCTTTCTTT. This gives the protein CSVGGGEAFF. The whole variable domain, remainder taken from reference TRBV29-1 and TRBJ1-1, is SAVISQKPSRDICQRGTSLTIQCQVDSQVTMMFWYRQQPGQSLTLIATANQGSEATYESGFVIDKFPISRPNLTFSTLTVSNMSPEDSSIYLCSVGGGEAFFGQGTRLTVV.

The rearrangement links TRBV5-6 to TRBJ2-7; D remains unclear. CDR3 length: 11 amino acids. V was cut by 3 bases and J by 7 bases, with 8 bases left in between. In germline, CDR1 is SGHDT, CDR2 YYEEEE. The CDR3 DNA reads as TGTGCCAGCAGCTCGTTCTTGGAGCAGTACTTC. Translation: CASSSFLEQYF.

This clone has only one observation. The chain links TRBV5-4 to TRBJ2-7; 8 bases align to TRBD1. The CDR3 totals 13 residues. CDR1 and CDR2 (germline): SGHNT, YYREEE (reference sequence). Trimming at V came to 0 bases and at J to 7 bases, leaving 3 bases not matched to a gene. The CDR3: CASSLGRGREQYF. CDR3 coding DNA: TGTGCCAGCAGCTTGGGCAGGGGGCGAGAGCAGTACTTC.

A note on this clone: This CDR3 is also generated by other DNA sequences in the sample. The chain carries TRBV28 and TRBJ1-2, with 7 nucleotides matching TRBD1. The CDR3 spans 13 residues. CDR1 is MDHEN, CDR2 SYDVKM, per germline. V was pared by 4 bases and J by 5 bases, with 4 bases of the junction left unmatched. CDR3 residues: CASSSGQVYGYTF. CDR3 nucleotides: TGTGCCAGCAGTTCCGGACAGGTGTATGGCTACACCTTC.

This chain uses TRBV2 with TRBJ2-2; 8 bases align to TRBD1. The V gene end was trimmed by 7 bases and the J gene end by 5 bases; junction bases not matched to a gene: 9. CDR1 and CDR2 from the germline V gene are SNHLY and FYNNEI. The CDR3 length is 15 residues. The DNA of the CDR3 is TGTGCCAGCACGTACCAGGGGGCGCGGACCGGGGAGCTGTTTTTT. Protein sequence: CASTYQGARTGELFF.

This clone was picked up one time. The V gene is TRBV6-1, the J gene TRBJ2-1, with 7 positions matching TRBD1. This CDR3 is built from 13 residues. The germline CDR1 and CDR2 sequences are MNHNS and SASEGT. The junction had 6 bases not matched to a gene; V was cut back by 5 bases and J by 8 bases. The CDR3 bases are TGTGCCAGCAGTCGGGACAGCAGCGATGAGCAGTTCTTC. This encodes CASSRDSSDEQFF.

The chain carries TRBV28 and TRBJ1-4, with 7 bases aligning to TRBD1. The germline CDR1 and CDR2 sequences are MDHEN and SYDVKM. This CDR3 spans 15 amino acids. V was pared by 5 bases and J by 3 bases, with 6 bases of the junction left unmatched. The CDR3 sequence is CASSTQGGSNEKLFF. CDR3 sequence (DNA): TGTGCCAGCAGTACCCAAGGGGGCTCTAATGAAAAACTGTTTTTT.

The rearrangement joins TRBV30 to TRBJ2-3; tentatively, D is TRBD1 (6 bases). The CDR3 has 15 residues. The germline CDR1 and CDR2 sequences are GTSNPN and SVGIG (reference sequence). The germline V and J ends were trimmed by 4 bases and 2 bases, with 16 bases remaining between them. The CDR3 spells CAWTFRGTITDTQYF. The CDR3 DNA sequence: TGTGCCTGGACATTCAGGGGTACTATCACAGATACGCAGTATTTT.

This chain connects TRBV27 to TRBJ2-7, with D perhaps matching TRBD2 (6 bases). The CDR3 totals 13 residues. Trimming stripped 5 bases from V and 1 base from J, with 9 bases between. Germline loops: CDR1 MNHEY, CDR2 SMNVEV (reference sequence). The CDR3 is CASSPRGSYEQYF. CDR3 nucleotides: TGTGCCAGCAGTCCCCGGGGGTCCTACGAGCAGTACTTC.

V is TRBV28 and J is TRBJ1-3, with D unresolved. CDR3 length: 15 residues. V lost 3 bases, J lost 6 bases, and 15 bases lay in between. Germline lookup yields CDR1 MDHEN and CDR2 SYDVKM. Written as DNA, the CDR3 is TGTGCCAGCAGTTTGTTTCCAGGAGGAACAAACACCATATATTTT. It specifies CASSLFPGGTNTIYF.

The J gene is TRBJ2-3, the V gene TRBV7-9; tentative D call: TRBD1 (5 bases). The germline CDR1 and CDR2 sequences are SEHNR and FQNEAQ (reference sequence). V was cut by 6 bases and J by 3 bases, with 13 bases left in between. This CDR3 is 14 amino acids long. The CDR3 reads CASSQPRATDTQYF. CDR3 nucleotide sequence: TGTGCCAGCAGTCAACCCAGGGCAACAGATACGCAGTATTTT. The full variable domain, in which reference TRBV7-9 and TRBJ2-3 provide the parts outside the CDR3, is DTGVSQNPRHKITKRGQNVTFRCDPISEHNRLYWYRQTLGQGPEFLTYFQNEAQLEKSRLLSDRFSAERPKGSFSTLEIQRTEQGDSAMYLCASSQPRATDTQYFGPGTRLTVL.

For this clone: One end of the junction does not line up with germline, which may come from a read error. V usage is TRBV4-1 and J usage is TRBJ2-5, with 8 bases lining up with TRBD1. Germline V gives CDR1 MGHRA, CDR2 YSYEKL. This CDR3 comprises 16 residues. This chain's CDR3 is CASSQAYRTGSETQYF. CDR3 nucleotide sequence: TGCGCCAGCAGTCAAGCCTACCGGACAGGGTCGGAGACCCAGTACTTC.

Points on this clone: The junction and the germline gene differ at one end; a read error may be behind it. The V and J genes are TRBV28 and TRBJ2-5; D is unclear. The CDR3 consists of 14 residues. The germline CDR1 and CDR2 sequences are MDHEN and SYDVKM. DNA for the CDR3: TGTGCCACCAGTGGAGATCAACCCCGAGAGACCCAGTACTTC. It translates to CATSGDQPRETQYF.

This chain links TRBV6-5 with TRBJ1-1; 8 nucleotides match TRBD1. The CDR3 has 15 residues. Germline lookup yields CDR1 MNHEY and CDR2 SVGAGI. J was trimmed by 1 base and V by 1 base; bases with no gene match: 2. CDR3 sequence: CASSYLGQENTEAFF. DNA for the CDR3: TGTGCCAGCAGTTACTTGGGACAGGAGAACACTGAAGCTTTCTTT.

The CDR3 DNA follows: TGCGCCAGCAGGGGAGACAGGGACATTCAGTACTTC. Translated, it gives CASRGDRDIQYF. The rearrangement joins TRBV5-1 to TRBJ2-4; 7 positions agree with TRBD1. Per germline, CDR1 SGHRS and CDR2 YFSETQ. V trimming: 5 bases; J trimming: 8 bases; junction bases outside the gene matches: 4. This CDR3 has 12 amino acids.

The chain links TRBV18 to TRBJ2-7; 8 bases line up with TRBD2. The CDR3 extends over 13 amino acids. CDR1 KGHSH and CDR2 LQKENI come from the germline V gene. J gave up 5 bases and V 6 bases, and 6 bases lay outside the gene matches. The CDR3: CASSSGGGNEQYF. CDR3 nucleotides: TGTGCCAGCTCCTCCGGGGGGGGAAACGAGCAGTACTTC.

The chain couples TRBV2 to TRBJ2-7, with D unresolved. The CDR3 length is 10 residues. V dropped 5 bases and J dropped 5 bases, with 4 bases sitting between them. Germline assignment: CDR1 SNHLY and CDR2 FYNNEI. The CDR3 DNA reads TGTGCCAGCAGTTCTAACGAGCAGTACTTC. It translates to CASSSNEQYF.

The CDR3 here is CASRQPLSYEQYF. The CDR3, as DNA: TGTGCCAGCAGACAGCCGCTATCCTACGAGCAGTACTTC. V and J are TRBV2 and TRBJ2-7; D remains ambiguous. Per the germline V gene, CDR1 is SNHLY and CDR2 is FYNNEI. Trimming shortened V by 6 bases and J by 1 base, and 10 bases separated the two germline ends. This CDR3 has 13 residues.